This T cell receptor beta chain came from a study of T cells after posttransplantation cyclophosphamide. Broader study findings: After PTCy, TRB diversity resembled that of CNI/methotrexate controls.

There are 12 residues in the CDR3. V lost 4 bases, J lost 8 bases, and 12 bases lay in between. CDR1 is SGDLS, CDR2 YYNGEE, per germline. Turning to this clone: Its antigen is undetermined.

Data came from immunoSEQ multiplex PCR; TCRdb stores just in-frame clones and leaves some out. The sample shows about 22,000 clones, roughly 70% of them seen only once. This chain connects TRBV9 to TRBJ1-2; D might be TRBD1 (5 bases). The clonotype originates from a woman aged 60-75 years in good health, CMV-negative, and a related stem cell transplant donor. Sequenced input: memory CD4+ T cells sorted from PBMCs. The CDR3, as DNA: TGTGCCAGCAGCCGGGCAGGGTACGGCTACACCTTC. Protein: CASSRAGYGYTF.